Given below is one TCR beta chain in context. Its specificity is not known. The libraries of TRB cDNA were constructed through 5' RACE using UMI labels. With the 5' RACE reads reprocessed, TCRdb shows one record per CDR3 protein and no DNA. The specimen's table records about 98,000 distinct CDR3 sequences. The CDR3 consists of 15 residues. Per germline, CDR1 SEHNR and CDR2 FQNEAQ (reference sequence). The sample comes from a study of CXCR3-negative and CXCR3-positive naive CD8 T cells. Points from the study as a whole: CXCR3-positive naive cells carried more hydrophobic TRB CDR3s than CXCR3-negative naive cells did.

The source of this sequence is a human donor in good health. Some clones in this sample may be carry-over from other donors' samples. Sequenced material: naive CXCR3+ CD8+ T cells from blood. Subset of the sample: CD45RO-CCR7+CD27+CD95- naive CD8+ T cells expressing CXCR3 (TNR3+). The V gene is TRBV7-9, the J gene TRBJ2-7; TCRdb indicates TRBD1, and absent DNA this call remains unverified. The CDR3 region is CASRHPGRGPSEQYF.